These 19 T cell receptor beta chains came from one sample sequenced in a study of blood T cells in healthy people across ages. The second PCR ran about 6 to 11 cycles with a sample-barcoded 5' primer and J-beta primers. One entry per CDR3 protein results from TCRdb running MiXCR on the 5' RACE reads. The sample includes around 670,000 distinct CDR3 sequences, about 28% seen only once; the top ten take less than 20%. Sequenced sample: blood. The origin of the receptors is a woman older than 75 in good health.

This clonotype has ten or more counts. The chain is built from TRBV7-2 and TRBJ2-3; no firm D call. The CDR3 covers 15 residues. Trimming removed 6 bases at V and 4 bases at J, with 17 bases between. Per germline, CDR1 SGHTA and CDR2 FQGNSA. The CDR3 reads CASSKSHLQADTQYF. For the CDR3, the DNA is TGTGCCAGCAGTAAGAGCCACCTTCAGGCAGATACGCAGTATTTT.

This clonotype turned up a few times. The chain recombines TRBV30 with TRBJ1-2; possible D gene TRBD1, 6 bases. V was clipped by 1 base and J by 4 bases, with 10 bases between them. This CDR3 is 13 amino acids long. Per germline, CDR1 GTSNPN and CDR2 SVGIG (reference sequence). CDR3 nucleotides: TGTGCCTGGAGTGACCCAGGGGCCTATGGCTACACCTTC. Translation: CAWSDPGAYGYTF.

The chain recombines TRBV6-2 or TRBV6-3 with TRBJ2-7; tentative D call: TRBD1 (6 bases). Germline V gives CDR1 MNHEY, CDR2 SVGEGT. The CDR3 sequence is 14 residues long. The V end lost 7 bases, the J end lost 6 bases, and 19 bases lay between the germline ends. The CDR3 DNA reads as TGTGCCAGCACCAGGGGACCGTTTAAAGCCGAGCAGTACTTC. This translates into CASTRGPFKAEQYF.

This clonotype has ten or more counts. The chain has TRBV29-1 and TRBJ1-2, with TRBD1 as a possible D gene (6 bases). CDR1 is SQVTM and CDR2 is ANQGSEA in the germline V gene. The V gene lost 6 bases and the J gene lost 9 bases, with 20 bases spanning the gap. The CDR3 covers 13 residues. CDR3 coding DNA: TGCAGCGTCCCCCGGGGGGGCGCGTCGAGCTACACCTTC. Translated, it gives CSVPRGGASSYTF.

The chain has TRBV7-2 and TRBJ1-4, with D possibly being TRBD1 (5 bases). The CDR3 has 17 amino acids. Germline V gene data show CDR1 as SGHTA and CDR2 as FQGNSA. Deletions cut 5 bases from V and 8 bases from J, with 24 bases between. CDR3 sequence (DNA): TGTGCCAGCAGCCTTATATCGGGGGGAGGGGCACGGGAAAAACTGTTTTTT. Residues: CASSLISGGGAREKLFF.

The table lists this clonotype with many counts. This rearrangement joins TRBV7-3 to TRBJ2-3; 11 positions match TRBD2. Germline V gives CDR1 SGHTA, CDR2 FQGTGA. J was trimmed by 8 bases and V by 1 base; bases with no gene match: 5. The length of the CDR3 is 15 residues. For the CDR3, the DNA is TGTGCCAGCAGCTTAAATAGCGGGGGGGCTGGTACGCAGTATTTT. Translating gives CASSLNSGGAGTQYF. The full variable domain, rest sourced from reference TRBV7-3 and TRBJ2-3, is GAGVSQTPSNKVTEKGKYVELRCDPISGHTALYWYRQSLGQGPEFLIYFQGTGAADDSGLPNDRFFAVRPEGSVSTLKIQRTERGDSAVYLCASSLNSGGAGTQYFGPGTRLTVL.

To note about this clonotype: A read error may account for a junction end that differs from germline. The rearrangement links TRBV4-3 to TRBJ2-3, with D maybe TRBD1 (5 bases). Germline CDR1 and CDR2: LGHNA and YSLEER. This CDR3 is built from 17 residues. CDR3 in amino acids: CASSQDYGEGATDTQCF. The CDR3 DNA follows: TGCGCCAGCAGCCAAGATTACGGTGAAGGGGCCACAGATACGCAGTGTTTT.

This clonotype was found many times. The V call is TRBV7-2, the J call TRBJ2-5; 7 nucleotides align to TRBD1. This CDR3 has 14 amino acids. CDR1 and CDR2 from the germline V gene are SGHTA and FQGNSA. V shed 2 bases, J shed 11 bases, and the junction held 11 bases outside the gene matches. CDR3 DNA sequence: TGTGCCAGCAGCTTAAATACAGGGACAGAAGAGCAGTACTTC. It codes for CASSLNTGTEEQYF.

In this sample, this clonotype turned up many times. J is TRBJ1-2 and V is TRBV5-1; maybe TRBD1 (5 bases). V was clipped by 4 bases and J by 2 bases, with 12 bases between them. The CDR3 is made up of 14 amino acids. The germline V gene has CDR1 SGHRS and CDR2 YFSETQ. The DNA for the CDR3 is TGCGCCAGCAGCCCTGACAGTTCCAACTATGGCTACACCTTC. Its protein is CASSPDSSNYGYTF.

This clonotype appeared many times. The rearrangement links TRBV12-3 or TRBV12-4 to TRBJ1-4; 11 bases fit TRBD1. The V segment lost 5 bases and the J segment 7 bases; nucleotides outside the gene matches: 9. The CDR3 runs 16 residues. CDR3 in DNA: TGTGCCAGCAGTAGGACAGGGGGCCCCTCTCTTGAAAAACTGTTTTTT. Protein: CASSRTGGPSLEKLFF.

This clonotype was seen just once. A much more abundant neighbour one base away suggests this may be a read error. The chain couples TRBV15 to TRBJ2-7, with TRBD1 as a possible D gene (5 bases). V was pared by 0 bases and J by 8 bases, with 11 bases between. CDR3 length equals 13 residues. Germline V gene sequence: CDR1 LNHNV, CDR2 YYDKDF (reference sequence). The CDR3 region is CATSRDKYRKQYF. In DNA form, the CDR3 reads TGTGCCACCAGCAGAGATAAATACAGGAAGCAGTACTTC.

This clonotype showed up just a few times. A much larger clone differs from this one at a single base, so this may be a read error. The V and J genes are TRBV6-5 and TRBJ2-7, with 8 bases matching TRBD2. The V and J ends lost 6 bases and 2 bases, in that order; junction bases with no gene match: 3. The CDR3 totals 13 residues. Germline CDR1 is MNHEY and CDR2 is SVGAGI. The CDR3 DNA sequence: TGTGCCAGCAGAAACGGGGGGGCCTACGAGCAGTACTTC. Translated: CASRNGGAYEQYF.

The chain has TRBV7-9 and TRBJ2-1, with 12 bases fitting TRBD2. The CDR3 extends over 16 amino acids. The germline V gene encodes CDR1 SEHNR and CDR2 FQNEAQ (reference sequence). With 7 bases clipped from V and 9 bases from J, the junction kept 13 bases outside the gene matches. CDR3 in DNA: TGTGCCAGCATCCCCCGACTAGCGGGGGAGTTAGTTGAGCAGTTCTTC. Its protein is CASIPRLAGELVEQFF.

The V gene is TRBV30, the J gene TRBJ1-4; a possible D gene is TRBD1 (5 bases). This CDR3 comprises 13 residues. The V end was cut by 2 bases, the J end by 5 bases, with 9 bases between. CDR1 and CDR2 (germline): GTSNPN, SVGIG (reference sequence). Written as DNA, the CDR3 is TGTGCCTGGAGTAGCCGGGGGAATGAAAAACTGTTTTTT. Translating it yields CAWSSRGNEKLFF.

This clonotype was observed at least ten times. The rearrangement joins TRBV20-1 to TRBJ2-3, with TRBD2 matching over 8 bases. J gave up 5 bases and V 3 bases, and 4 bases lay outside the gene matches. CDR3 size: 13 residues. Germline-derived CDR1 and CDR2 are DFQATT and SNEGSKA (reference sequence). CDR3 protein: CSASGGAIDTQYF. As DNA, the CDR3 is TGCAGTGCTAGCGGGGGGGCCATAGATACGCAGTATTTT.

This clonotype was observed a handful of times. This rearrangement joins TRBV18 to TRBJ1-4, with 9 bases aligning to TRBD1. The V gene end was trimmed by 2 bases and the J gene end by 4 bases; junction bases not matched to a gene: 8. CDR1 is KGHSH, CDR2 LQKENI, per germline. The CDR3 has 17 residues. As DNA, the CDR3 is TGTGCCAGCTCACCATTCGGGACAGGGACTTTTAATGAAAAACTGTTTTTT. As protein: CASSPFGTGTFNEKLFF.

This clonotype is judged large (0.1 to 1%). The CDR3 loop is CASSRGRRSYNEQFF. The CDR3, as DNA: TGCGCCAGCAGCAGGGGCAGGAGATCCTACAATGAGCAGTTCTTC. The V and J genes are TRBV5-1 and TRBJ2-1; D may be TRBD1 (5 bases). Trimming pared 4 bases from V and 1 base from J, leaving 12 bases between. This CDR3 contains 15 residues. Germline CDR1 is SGHRS and CDR2 is YFSETQ.

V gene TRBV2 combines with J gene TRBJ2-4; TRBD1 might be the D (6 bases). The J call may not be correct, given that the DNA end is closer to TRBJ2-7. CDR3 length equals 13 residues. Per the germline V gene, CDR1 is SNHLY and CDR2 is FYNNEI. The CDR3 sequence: CASSETGIYEQYF. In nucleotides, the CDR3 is TGTGCCAGCAGTGAAACAGGGATCTACGAGCAGTACTTC.

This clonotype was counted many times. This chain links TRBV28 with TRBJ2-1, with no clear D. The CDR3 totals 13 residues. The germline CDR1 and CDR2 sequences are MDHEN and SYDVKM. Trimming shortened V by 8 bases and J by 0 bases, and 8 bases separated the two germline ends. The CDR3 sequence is CASGVSSYNEQFF. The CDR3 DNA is TGTGCCAGCGGGGTAAGCTCCTACAATGAGCAGTTCTTC.